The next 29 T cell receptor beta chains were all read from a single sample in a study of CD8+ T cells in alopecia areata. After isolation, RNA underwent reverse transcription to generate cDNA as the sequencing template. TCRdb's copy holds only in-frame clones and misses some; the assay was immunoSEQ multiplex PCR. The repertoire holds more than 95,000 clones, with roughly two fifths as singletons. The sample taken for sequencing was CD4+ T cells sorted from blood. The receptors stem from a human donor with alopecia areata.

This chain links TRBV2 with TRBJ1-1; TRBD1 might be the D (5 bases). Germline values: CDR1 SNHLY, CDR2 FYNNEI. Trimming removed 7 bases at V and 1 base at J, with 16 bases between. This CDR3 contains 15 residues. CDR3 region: CASIRVVGGNTEAFF. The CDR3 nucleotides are TGTGCCAGCATCAGGGTAGTGGGGGGGAACACTGAAGCTTTCTTT.

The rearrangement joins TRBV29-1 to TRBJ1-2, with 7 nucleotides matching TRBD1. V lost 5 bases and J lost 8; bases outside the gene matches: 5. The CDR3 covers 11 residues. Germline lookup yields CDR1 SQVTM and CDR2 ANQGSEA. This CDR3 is CSVLTGVGYTF. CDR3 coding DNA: TGCAGCGTTCTTACAGGGGTCGGCTACACCTTC. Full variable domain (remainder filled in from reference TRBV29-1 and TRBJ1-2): SAVISQKPSRDICQRGTSLTIQCQVDSQVTMMFWYRQQPGQSLTLIATANQGSEATYESGFVIDKFPISRPNLTFSTLTVSNMSPEDSSIYLCSVLTGVGYTFGSGTRLTVV.

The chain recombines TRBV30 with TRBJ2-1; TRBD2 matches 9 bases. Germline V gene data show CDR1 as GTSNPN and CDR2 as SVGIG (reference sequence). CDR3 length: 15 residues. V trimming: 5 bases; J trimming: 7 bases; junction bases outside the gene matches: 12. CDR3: CAWLKVRGGRNEQFF. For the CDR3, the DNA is TGTGCCTGGCTAAAGGTGCGGGGGGGGCGGAATGAGCAGTTCTTC.

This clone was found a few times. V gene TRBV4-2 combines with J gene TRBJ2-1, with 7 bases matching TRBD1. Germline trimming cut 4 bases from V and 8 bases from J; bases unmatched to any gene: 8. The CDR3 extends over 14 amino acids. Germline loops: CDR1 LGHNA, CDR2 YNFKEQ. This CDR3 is CASSLRQGRDEQFF. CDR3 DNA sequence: TGTGCCAGCAGCCTCCGACAGGGTAGGGATGAGCAGTTCTTC.

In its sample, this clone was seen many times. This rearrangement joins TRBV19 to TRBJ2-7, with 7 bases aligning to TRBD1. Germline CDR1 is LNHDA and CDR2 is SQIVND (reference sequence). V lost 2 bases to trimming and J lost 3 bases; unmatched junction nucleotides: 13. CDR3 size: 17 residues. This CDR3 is CASSISYGTAQNYEQYF. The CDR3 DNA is TGTGCCAGTAGTATATCCTACGGGACAGCGCAAAACTACGAGCAGTACTTC.

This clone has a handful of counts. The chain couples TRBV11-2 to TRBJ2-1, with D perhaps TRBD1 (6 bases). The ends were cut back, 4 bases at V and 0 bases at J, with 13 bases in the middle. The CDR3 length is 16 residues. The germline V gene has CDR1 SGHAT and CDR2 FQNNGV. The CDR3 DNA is TGTGCCAGCAGCTACACTAGAGGGGGCTCCTACAATGAGCAGTTCTTC. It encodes CASSYTRGGSYNEQFF.

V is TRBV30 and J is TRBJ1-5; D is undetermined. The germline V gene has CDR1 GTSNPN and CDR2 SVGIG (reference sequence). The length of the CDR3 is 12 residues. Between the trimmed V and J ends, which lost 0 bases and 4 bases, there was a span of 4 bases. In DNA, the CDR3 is TGTGCCTGGAGTGTTACTAATCAGCCCCAGCATTTT. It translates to CAWSVTNQPQHF.

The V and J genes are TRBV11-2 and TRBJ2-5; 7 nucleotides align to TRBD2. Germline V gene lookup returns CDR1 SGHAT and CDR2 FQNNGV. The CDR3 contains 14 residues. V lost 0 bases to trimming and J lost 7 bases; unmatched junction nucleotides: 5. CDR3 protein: CASSLEWGGGTQYF. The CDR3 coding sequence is TGTGCCAGCAGCTTAGAGTGGGGCGGGGGGACCCAGTACTTC.

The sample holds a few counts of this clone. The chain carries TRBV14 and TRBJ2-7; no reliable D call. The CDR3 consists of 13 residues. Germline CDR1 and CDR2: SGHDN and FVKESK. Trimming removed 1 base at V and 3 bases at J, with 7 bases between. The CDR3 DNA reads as TGTGCCAGCAGCCAAGTGCACAGCTACGAGCAGTACTTC. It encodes CASSQVHSYEQYF.

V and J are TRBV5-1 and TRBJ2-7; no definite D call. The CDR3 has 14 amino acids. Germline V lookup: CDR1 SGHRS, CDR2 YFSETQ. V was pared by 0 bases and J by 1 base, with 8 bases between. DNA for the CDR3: TGCGCCAGCAGCTTGGAAGTCTATTCCTACGAGCAGTACTTC. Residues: CASSLEVYSYEQYF.

In DNA form, the CDR3 reads TGTGCCAGCGCGCGGACAGGGGTAGGAGAGACCCAGTACTTC. Protein sequence: CASARTGVGETQYF. The chain employs TRBV5-6 and TRBJ2-5; 9 nucleotides align to TRBD1. CDR3 length: 14 amino acids. Germline V lookup: CDR1 SGHDT, CDR2 YYEEEE. J was trimmed by 4 bases and V by 7 bases; bases with no gene match: 8.

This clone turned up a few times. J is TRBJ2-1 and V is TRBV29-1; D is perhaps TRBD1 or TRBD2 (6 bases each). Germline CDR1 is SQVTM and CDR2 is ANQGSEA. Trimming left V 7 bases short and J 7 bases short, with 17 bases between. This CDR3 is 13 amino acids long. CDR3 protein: CSACKGGTNEQFF. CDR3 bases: TGCAGCGCGTGCAAGGGGGGTACAAATGAGCAGTTCTTC.

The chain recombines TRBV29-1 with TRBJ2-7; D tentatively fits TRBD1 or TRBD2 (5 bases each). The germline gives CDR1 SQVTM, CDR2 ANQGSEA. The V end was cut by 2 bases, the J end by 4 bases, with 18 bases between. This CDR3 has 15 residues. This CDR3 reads CSVENSWQGRYEQYF. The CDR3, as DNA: TGCAGCGTTGAAAATTCCTGGCAGGGACGGTACGAGCAGTACTTC.

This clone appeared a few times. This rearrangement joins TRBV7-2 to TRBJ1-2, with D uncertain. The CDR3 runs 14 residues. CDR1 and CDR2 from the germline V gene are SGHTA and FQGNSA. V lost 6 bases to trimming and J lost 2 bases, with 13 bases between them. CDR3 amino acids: CASRPTHPNYGYTF. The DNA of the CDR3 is TGTGCCAGCAGGCCCACTCATCCAAACTATGGCTACACCTTC.

The CDR3 spells CASSLGGLANYEQYF. DNA for the CDR3: TGCGCCAGCAGCTTGGGGGGACTAGCGAACTACGAGCAGTACTTC. The J gene is TRBJ2-7, the V gene TRBV5-1, with 10 nucleotides matching TRBD2. J lost 3 bases, V lost 0 bases, and 3 bases had no gene match. The CDR3 covers 15 residues. Germline assignment: CDR1 SGHRS and CDR2 YFSETQ. Drawing the rest from reference TRBV5-1 and TRBJ2-7, the complete variable domain is KAGVTQTPRYLIKTRGQQVTLSCSPISGHRSVSWYQQTPGQGLQFLFEYFSETQRNKGNFPGRFSGRQFSNSRSEMNVSTLELGDSALYLCASSLGGLANYEQYFGPGTRLTVT.

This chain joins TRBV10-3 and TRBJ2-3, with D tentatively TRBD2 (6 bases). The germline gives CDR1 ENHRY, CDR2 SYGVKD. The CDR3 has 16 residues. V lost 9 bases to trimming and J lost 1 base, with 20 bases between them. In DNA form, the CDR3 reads TGTGCCATTGCCCCTAGCGCCGGACAAGGCACAGATACGCAGTATTTT. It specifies CAIAPSAGQGTDTQYF.

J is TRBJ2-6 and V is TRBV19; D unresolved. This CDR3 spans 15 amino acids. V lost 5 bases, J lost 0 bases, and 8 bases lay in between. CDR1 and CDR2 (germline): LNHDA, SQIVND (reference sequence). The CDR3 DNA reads TGTGCCAGTAGTGCATACAGCTCTGGGGCCAACGTCCTGACTTTC. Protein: CASSAYSSGANVLTF.

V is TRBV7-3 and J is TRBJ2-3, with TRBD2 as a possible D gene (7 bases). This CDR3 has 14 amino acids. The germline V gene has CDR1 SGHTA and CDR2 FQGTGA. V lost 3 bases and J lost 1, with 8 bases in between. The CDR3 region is CASSLGGRTDTQYF. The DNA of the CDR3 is TGTGCCAGCAGCTTGGGGGGGCGCACAGATACGCAGTATTTT.

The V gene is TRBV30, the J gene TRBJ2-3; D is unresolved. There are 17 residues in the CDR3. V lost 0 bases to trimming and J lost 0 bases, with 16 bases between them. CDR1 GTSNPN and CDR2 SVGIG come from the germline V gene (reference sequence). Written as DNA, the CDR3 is TGTGCCTGGAGTGTACGTTCTTCTCGGAAGAGCACAGATACGCAGTATTTT. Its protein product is CAWSVRSSRKSTDTQYF.

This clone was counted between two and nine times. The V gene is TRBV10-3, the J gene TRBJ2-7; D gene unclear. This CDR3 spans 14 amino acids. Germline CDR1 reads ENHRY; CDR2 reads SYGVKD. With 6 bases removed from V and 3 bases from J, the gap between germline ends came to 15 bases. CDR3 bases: TGTGCCATCAGGATAGACGGGTTTAACTACGAGCAGTACTTC. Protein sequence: CAIRIDGFNYEQYF.

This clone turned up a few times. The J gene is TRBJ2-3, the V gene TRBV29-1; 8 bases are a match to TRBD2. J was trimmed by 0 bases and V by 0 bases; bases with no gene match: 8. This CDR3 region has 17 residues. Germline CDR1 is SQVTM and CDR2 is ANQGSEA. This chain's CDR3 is CSVEEFSLAGSTDTQYF. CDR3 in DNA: TGCAGCGTTGAAGAATTTTCGCTAGCGGGTAGCACAGATACGCAGTATTTT.

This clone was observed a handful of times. The CDR3 sequence: CASSQVGGVGDTQYF. The CDR3 DNA reads as TGTGCCAGCAGCCAAGTAGGTGGAGTGGGAGATACGCAGTATTTT. V is TRBV4-2 and J is TRBJ2-3, with D uncertain. Between the trimmed V and J ends, which lost 1 base and 5 bases, there was a span of 13 bases. CDR1 is LGHNA, CDR2 YNFKEQ, per germline. This CDR3 comprises 15 residues.

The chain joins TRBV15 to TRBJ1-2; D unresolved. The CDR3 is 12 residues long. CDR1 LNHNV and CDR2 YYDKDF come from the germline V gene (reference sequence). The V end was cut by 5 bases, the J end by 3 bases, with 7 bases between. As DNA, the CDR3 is TGTGCCACCAGCGGGAAATACTATGGCTACACCTTC. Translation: CATSGKYYGYTF.

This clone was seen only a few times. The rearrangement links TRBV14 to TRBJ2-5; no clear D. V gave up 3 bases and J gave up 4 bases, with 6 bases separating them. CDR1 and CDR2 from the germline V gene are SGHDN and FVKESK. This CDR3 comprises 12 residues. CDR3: CASSHVAETQYF. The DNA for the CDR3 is TGTGCCAGCAGCCATGTCGCAGAGACCCAGTACTTC.

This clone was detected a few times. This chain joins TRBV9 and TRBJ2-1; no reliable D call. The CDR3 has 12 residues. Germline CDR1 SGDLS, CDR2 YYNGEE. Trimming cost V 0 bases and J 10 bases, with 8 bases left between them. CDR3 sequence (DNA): TGTGCCAGCAGCGTAGCAACTTCCGAGCAGTTCTTC. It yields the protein CASSVATSEQFF.

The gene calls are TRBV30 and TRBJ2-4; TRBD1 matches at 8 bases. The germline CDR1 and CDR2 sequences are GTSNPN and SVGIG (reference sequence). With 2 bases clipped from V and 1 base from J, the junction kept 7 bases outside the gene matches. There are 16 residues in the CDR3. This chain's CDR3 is CAWSSGGGGAKNIQYF. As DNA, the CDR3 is TGTGCCTGGAGTTCAGGGGGCGGAGGGGCCAAAAACATTCAGTACTTC.

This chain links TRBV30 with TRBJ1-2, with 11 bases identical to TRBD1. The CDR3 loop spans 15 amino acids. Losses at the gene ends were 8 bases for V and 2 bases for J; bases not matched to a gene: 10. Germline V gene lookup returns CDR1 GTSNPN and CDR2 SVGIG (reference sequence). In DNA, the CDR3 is TGTGCCAGTGAGCGGGACAGGGGGTTGAACTATGGCTACACCTTC. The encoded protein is CASERDRGLNYGYTF.

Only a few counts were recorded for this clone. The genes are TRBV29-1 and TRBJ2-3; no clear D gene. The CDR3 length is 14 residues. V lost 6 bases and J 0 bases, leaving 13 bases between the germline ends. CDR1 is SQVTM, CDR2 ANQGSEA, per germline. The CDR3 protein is CSVRAGRSTDTQYF. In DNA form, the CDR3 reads TGCAGCGTCCGGGCAGGTAGAAGCACAGATACGCAGTATTTT.

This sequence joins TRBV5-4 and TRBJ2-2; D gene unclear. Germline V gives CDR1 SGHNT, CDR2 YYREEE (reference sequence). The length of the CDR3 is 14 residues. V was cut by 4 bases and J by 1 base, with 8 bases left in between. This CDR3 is CASSVAGNTGELFF. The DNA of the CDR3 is TGTGCCAGCAGCGTTGCCGGGAACACCGGGGAGCTGTTTTTT.